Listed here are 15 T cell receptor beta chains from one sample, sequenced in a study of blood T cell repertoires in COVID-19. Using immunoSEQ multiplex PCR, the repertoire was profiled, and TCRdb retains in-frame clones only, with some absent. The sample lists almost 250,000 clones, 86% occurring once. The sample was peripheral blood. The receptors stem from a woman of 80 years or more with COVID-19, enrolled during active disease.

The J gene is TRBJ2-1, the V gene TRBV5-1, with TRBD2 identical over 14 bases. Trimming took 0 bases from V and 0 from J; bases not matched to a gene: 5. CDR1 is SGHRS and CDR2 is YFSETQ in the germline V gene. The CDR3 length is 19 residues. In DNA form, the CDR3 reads TGCGCCAGCAGCTTGGGGACTAGCGGGGGGCGGAGCTCCTACAATGAGCAGTTCTTC. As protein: CASSLGTSGGRSSYNEQFF.

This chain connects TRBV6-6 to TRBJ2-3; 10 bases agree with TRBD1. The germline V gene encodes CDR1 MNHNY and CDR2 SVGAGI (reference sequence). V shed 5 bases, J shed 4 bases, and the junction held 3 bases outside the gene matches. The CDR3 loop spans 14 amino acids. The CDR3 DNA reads TGTGCCAGCAGTACCGGGACAGGGGCAGATACGCAGTATTTT. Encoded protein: CASSTGTGADTQYF.

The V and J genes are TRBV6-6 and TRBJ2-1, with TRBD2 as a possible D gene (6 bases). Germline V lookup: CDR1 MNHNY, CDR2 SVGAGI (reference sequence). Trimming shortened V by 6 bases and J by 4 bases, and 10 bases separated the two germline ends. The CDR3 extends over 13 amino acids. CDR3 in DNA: TGTGCCAGCAGCGGGACTTTGTACAATGAGCAGTTCTTC. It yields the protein CASSGTLYNEQFF.

As DNA, the CDR3 is TGTGCCACCAACCCGGGGGGAAAAGAGGGGACCCAGTACTTC. This encodes CATNPGGKEGTQYF. This sequence joins TRBV10-3 and TRBJ2-5; 7 bases line up with TRBD2. Per germline, CDR1 ENHRY and CDR2 SYGVKD. V lost 10 bases, J lost 7 bases, and 15 bases stayed unmatched. This CDR3 is 14 amino acids long.

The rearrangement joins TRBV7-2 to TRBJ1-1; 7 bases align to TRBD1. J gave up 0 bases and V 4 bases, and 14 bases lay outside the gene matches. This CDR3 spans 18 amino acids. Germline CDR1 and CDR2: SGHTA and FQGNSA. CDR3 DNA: TGTGCCAGCAGCTCGCGGGCCCGGGACAGAACTATGAACACTGAAGCTTTCTTT. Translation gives CASSSRARDRTMNTEAFF.

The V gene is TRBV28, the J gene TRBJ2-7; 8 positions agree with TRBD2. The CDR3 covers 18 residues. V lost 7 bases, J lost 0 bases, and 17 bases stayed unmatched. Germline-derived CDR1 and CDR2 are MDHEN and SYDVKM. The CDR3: CASIGAGGTTLFSYEQYF. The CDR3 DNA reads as TGTGCCAGCATTGGTGCGGGGGGAACAACACTATTCTCCTACGAGCAGTACTTC.

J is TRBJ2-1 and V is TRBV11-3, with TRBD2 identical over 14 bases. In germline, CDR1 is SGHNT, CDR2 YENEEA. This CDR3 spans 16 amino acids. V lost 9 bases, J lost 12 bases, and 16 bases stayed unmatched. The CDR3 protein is CARDLRGLAGEYAQFF. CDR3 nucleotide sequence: TGTGCCAGGGATCTGAGGGGACTAGCGGGGGAGTACGCGCAGTTCTTC.

CDR3 residues: CATGSYEQYF. The CDR3 DNA reads as TGTGCCACCGGCTCCTACGAGCAGTACTTC. V and J are TRBV3-1 (or the pseudogene TRBV3-2) and TRBJ2-7; the D is unclear. V lost 10 bases to trimming and J lost 0 bases, with 4 bases between them. Germline V CDR1 and CDR2: LGHDT, YNNKEL (reference sequence). This CDR3 comprises 10 residues.

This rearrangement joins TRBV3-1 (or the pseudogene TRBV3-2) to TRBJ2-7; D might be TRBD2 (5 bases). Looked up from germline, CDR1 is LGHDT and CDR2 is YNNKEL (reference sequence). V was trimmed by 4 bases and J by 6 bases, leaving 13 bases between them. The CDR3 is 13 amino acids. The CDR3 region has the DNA TGTGCCAGCAGCCCGTCGCGGGTTAGCGAGCAGTACGTC. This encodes CASSPSRVSEQYV.

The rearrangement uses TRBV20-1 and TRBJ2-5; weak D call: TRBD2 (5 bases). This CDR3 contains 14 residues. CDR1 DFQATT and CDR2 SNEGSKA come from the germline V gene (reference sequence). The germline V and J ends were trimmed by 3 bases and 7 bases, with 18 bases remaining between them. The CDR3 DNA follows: TGCAGTGCTAGTACGGGGAGAGAAATGGTGACCCAGTACTTC. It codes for CSASTGREMVTQYF.

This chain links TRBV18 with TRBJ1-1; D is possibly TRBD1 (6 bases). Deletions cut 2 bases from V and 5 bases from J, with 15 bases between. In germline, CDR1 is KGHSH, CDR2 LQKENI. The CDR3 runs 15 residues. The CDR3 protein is CASSPIAGAKTEAFF. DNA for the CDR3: TGTGCCAGCTCACCAATTGCGGGGGCAAAGACTGAAGCTTTCTTT.

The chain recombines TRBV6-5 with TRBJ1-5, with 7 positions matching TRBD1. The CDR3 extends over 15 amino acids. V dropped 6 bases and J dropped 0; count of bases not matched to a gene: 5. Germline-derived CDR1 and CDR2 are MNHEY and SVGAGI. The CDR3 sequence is CASRDTGASNQPQHF. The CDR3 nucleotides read TGTGCCAGCAGGGACACAGGGGCTAGCAATCAGCCCCAGCATTTT.

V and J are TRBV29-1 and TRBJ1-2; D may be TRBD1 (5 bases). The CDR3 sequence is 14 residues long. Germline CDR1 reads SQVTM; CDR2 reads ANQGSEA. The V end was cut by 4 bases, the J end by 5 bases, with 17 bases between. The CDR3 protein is CSVALLGGGYGYTF. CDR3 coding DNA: TGCAGCGTTGCCCTCCTTGGGGGGGGGTATGGCTACACCTTC.

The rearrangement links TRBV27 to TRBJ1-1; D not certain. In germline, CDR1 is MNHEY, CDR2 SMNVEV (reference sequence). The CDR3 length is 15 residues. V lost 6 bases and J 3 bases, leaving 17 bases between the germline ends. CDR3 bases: TGTGCCAGCAGAACCTTAACGCTCAGTCACACTGAAGCTTTCTTT. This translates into CASRTLTLSHTEAFF.

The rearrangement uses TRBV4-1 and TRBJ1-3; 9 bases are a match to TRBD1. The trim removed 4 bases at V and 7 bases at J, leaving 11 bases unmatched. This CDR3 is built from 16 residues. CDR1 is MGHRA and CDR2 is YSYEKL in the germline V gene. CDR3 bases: TGCGCCAGCAGCCGATCACAGGGGGCGGATTACAACACCATATATTTT. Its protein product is CASSRSQGADYNTIYF.